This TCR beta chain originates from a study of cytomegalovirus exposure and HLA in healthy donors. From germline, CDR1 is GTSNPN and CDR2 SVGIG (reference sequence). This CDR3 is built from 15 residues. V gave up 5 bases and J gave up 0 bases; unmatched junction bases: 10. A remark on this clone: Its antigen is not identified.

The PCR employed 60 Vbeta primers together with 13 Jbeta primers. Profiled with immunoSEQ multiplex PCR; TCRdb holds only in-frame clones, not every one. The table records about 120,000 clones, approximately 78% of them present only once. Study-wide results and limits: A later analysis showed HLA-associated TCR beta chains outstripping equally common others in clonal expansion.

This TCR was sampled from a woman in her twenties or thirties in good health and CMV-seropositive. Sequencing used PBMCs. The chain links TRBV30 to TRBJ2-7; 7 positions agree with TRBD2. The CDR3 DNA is TGTGCCTGGGGGGGGGAATCCGGAACCTCCTACGAGCAGTACTTC. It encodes CAWGGESGTSYEQYF.